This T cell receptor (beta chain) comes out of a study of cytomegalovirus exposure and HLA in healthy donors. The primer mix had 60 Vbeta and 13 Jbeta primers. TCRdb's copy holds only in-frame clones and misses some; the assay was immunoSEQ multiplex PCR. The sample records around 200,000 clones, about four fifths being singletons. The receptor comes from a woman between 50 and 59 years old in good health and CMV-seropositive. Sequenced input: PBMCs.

The chain's CDR3 is CASSLRGADGNTIYF. CDR3 sequence (DNA): TGTGCCAGCAGCTTAAGGGGCGCTGACGGAAACACCATATATTTT. This rearrangement joins TRBV7-2 to TRBJ1-3, with D possibly TRBD1 on 5 matching bases. Germline CDR1 is SGHTA and CDR2 is FQGNSA. The V and J ends lost 2 bases and 4 bases respectively, with 12 bases between them. The CDR3 is made up of 15 amino acids.